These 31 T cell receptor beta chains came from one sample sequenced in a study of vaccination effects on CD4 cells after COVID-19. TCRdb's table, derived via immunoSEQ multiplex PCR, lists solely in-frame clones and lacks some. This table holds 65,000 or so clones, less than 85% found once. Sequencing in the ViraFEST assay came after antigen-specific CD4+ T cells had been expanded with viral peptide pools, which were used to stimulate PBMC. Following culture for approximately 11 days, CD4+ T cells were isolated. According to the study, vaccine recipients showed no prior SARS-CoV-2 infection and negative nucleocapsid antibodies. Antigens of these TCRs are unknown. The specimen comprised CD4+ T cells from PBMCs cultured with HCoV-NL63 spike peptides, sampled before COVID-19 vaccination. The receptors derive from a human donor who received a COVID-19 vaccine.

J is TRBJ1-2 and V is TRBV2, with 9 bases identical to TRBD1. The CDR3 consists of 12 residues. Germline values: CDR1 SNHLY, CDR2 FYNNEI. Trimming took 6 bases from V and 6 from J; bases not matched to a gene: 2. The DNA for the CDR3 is TGTGCCAGCAGCCGGACAGGGGATGGCTACACCTTC. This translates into CASSRTGDGYTF.

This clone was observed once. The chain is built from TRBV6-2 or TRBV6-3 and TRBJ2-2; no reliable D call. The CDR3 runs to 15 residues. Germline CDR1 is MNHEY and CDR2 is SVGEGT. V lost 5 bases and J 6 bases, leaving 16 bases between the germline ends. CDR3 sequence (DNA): TGTGCCAGCAGTATAGACACGGTAGGCGCCGGGGAGCTGTTTTTT. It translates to CASSIDTVGAGELFF.

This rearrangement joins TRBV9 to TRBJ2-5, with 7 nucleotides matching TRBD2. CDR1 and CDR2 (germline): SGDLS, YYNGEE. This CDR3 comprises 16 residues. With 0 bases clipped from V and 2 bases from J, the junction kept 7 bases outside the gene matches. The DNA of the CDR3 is TGTGCCAGCAGCGTAGCCCCGGGAGGCGGGCAAGAGACCCAGTACTTC. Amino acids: CASSVAPGGGQETQYF.

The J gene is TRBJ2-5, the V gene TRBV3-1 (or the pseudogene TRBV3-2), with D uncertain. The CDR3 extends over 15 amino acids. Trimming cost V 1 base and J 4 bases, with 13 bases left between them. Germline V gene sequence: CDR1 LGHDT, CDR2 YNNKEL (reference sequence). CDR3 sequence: CASSQAKGFGETQYF. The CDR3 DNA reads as TGTGCCAGCAGCCAAGCCAAAGGGTTCGGAGAGACCCAGTACTTC.

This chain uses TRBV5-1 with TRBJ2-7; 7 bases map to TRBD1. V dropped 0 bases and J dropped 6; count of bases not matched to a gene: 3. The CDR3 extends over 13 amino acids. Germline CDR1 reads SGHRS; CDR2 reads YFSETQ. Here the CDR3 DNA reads TGCGCCAGCAGCTTGGGACAGGGAAGCGAGCAGTACGTC. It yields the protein CASSLGQGSEQYV.

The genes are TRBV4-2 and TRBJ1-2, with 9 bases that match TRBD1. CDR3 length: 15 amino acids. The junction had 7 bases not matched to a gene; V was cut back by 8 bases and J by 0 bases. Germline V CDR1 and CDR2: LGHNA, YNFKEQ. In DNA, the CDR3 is TGTGCCAGCGGAGGGGACAGGGAAGCTAACTATGGCTACACCTTC. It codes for CASGGDREANYGYTF.

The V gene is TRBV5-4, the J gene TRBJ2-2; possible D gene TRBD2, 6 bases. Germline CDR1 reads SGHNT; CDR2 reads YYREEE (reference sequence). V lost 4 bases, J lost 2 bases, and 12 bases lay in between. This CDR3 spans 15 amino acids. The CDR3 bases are TGTGCCAGCAGCCGATCAGGACTAAACACCGGGGAGCTGTTTTTT. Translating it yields CASSRSGLNTGELFF.

The DNA for the CDR3 is TGTGCCAGCAGCTACCGTGGACAGGGCAACTATGGCTACACCTTC. It specifies CASSYRGQGNYGYTF. V and J are TRBV3-1 (or the pseudogene TRBV3-2) and TRBJ1-2, with 8 positions matching TRBD1. CDR1 is LGHDT and CDR2 is YNNKEL in the germline V gene (reference sequence). The CDR3 runs 15 residues. With V trimmed by 5 bases and J by 2 bases, 7 bases remained unmatched.

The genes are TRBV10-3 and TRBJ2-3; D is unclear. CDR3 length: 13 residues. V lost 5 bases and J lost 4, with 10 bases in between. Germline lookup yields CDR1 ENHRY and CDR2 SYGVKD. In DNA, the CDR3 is TGTGCCATCAGTAGGGCAGCCCCAGATACGCAGTATTTT. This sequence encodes CAISRAAPDTQYF.

The CDR3 coding sequence is TGCGCCAGCAGCCAAGAACTCCGTGAAAAACTGTTTTTT. Protein sequence: CASSQELREKLFF. The genes are TRBV4-3 and TRBJ1-4; D is unresolved. CDR1 LGHNA and CDR2 YSLEER come from the germline V gene. The CDR3 extends over 13 amino acids. Trimming shortened V by 0 bases and J by 7 bases, and 6 bases separated the two germline ends.

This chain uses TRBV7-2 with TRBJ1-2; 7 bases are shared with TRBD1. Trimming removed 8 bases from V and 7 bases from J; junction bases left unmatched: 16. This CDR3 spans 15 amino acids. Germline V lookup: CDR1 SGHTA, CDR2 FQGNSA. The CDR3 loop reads CASGDTHGGGGGYTF. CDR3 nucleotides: TGTGCCAGCGGCGATACTCACGGAGGGGGCGGTGGCTACACCTTC.

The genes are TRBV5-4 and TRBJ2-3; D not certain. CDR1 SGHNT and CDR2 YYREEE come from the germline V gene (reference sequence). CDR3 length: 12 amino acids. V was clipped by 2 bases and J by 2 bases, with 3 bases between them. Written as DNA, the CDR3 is TGTGCCAGCAGCTTCCACACAGATACGCAGTATTTT. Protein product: CASSFHTDTQYF.

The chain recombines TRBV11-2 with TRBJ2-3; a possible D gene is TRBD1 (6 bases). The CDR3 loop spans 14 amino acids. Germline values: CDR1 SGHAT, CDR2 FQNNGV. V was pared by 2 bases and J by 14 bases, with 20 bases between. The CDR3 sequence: CASSLSFQGYYSYF. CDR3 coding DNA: TGTGCCAGCAGCTTATCTTTCCAGGGGTACTATTCGTATTTT.

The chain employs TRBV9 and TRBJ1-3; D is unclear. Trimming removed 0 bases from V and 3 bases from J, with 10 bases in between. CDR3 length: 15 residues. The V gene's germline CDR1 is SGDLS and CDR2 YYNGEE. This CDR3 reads CASSVVATVGNTIYF. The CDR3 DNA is TGTGCCAGCAGCGTAGTAGCAACCGTTGGAAACACCATATATTTT.

Here the CDR3 DNA reads TGTGCCAGCAGACTCCGAGGGACTAATGAAAAACTGTTTTTT. Translated: CASRLRGTNEKLFF. V and J are TRBV28 and TRBJ1-4, with D unclear. The CDR3 contains 14 residues. CDR1 and CDR2 (germline): MDHEN, SYDVKM. V lost 6 bases, J lost 2 bases, and 10 bases lay in between.

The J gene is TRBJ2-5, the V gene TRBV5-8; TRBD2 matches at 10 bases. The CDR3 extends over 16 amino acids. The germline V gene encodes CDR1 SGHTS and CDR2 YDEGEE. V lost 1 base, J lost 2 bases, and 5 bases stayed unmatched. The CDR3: CASSLWASGGQETQYF. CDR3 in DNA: TGTGCCAGCAGCTTGTGGGCTAGCGGGGGTCAAGAGACCCAGTACTTC.

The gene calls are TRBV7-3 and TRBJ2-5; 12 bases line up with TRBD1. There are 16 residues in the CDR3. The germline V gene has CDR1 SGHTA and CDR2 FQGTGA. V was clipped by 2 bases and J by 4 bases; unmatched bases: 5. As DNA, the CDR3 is TGTGCCAGCAGCTTAGTGGGACAGGGGGCAGGAGAGACCCAGTACTTC. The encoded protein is CASSLVGQGAGETQYF.

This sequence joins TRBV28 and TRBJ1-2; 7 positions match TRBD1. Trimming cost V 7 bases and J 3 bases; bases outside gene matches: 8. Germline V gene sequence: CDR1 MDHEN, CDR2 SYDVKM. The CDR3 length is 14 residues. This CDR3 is CASNPRGGDYGYTF. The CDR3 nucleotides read TGTGCCAGCAACCCCAGGGGGGGTGACTATGGCTACACCTTC.

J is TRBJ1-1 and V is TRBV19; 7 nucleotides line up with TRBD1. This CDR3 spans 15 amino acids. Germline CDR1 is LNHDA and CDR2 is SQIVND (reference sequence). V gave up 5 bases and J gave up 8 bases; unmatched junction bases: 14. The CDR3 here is CASSYYSGQSLEAFF. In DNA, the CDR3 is TGTGCCAGTAGTTACTATTCGGGACAGTCTCTCGAAGCTTTCTTT.

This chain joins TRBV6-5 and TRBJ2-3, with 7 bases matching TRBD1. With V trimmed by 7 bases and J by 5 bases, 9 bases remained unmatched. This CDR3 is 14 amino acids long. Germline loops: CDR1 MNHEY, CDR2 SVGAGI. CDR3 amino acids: CASKRDSGRDTQYF. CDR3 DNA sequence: TGTGCCAGCAAAAGGGACAGTGGGAGAGATACGCAGTATTTT.

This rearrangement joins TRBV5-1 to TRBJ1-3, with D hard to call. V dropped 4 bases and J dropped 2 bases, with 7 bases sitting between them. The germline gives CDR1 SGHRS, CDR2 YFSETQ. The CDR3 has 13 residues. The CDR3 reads CASSQDAGNTIYF. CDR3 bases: TGCGCCAGCAGCCAGGACGCTGGAAACACCATATATTTT.

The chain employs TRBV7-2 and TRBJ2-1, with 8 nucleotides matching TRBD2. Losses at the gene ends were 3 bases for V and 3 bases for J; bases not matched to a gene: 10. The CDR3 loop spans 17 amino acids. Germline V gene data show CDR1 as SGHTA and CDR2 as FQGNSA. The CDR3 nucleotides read TGTGCCAGCAGCTTGTTGTCGGGAAGCGGGGGCTACAATGAGCAGTTCTTC. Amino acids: CASSLLSGSGGYNEQFF.

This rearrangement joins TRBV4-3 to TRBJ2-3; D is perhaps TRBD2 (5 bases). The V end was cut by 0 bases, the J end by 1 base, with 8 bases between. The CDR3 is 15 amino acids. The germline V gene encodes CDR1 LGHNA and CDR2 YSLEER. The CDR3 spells CASSQDGVGTDTQYF. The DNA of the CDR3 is TGCGCCAGCAGCCAAGACGGGGTGGGCACAGATACGCAGTATTTT.

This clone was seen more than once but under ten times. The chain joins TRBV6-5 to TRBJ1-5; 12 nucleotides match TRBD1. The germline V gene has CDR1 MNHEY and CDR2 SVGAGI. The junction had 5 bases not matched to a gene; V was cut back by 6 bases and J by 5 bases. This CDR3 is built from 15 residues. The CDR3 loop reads CASSRGQGAYQPQHF. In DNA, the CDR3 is TGTGCCAGCAGCCGGGGACAGGGGGCATATCAGCCCCAGCATTTT.

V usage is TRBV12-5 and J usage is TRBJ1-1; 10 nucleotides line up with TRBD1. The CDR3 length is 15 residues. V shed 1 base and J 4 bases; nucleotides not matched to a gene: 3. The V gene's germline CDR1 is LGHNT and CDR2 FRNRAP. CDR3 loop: CASGLGQGAGTEAFF. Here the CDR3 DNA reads TGTGCTAGTGGTTTGGGACAGGGGGCAGGCACTGAAGCTTTCTTT.

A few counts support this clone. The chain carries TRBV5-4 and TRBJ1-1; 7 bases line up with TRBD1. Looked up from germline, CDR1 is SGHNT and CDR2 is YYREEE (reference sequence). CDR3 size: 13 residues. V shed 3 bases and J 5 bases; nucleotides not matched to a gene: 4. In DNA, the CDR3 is TGTGCCAGCAGCTCACAGGGGAGGACTGAAGCTTTCTTT. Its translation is CASSSQGRTEAFF.

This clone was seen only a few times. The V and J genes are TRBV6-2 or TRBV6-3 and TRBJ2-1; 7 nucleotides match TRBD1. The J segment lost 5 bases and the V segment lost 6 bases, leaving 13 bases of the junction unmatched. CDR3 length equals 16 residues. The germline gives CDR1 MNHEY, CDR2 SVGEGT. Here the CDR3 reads CASRPPGQRQNNEQFF. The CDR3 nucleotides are TGTGCCAGCAGACCTCCGGGACAGAGACAAAACAATGAGCAGTTCTTC.

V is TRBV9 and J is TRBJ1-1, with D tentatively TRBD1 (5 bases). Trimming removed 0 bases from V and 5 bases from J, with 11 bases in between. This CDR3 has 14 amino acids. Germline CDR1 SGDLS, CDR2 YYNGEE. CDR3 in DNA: TGTGCCAGCAGCGTAGCTGGGGGTTTGACTGAAGCTTTCTTT. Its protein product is CASSVAGGLTEAFF.

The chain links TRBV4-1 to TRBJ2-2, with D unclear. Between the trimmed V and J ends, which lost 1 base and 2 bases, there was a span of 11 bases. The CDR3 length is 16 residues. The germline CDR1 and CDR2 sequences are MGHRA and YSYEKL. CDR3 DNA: TGCGCCAGCAGCCAAGTAGGCTCAGGCAACACCGGGGAGCTGTTTTTT. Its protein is CASSQVGSGNTGELFF.

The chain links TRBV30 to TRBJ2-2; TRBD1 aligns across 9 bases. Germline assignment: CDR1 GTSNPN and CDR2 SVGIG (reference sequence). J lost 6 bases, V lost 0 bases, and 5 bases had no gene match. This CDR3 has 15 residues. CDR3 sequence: CAWSVRGQGAGELFF. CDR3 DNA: TGTGCCTGGAGTGTACGGGGACAGGGCGCCGGGGAGCTGTTTTTT.

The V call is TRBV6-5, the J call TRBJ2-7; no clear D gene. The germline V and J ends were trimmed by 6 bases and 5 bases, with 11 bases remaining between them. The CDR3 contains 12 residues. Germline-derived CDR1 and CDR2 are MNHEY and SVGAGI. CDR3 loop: CASRDPGDEQYV. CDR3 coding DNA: TGTGCCAGCAGGGACCCCGGAGACGAGCAGTACGTC.